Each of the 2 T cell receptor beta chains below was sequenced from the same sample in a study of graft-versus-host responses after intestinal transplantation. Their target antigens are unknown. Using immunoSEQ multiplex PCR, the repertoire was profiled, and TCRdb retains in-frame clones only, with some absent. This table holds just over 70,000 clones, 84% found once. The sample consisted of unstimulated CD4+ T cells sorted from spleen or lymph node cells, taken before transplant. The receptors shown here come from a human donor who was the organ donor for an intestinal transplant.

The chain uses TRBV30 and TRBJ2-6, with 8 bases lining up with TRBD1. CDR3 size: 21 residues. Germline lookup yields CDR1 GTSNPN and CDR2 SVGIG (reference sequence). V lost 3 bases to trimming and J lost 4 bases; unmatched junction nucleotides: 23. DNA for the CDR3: TGTGCCTGGAGCGTTCGACCCATACCCCGGCAGGGGGCACACGGGGCCAACGTCCTGACTTTC. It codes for CAWSVRPIPRQGAHGANVLTF.

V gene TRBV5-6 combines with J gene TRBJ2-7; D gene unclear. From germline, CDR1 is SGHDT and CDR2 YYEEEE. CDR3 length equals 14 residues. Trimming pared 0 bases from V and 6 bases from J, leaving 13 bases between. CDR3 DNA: TGTGCCAGCAGCTTGGAAGTTCGAGGTCTCGAGCAGTACGTC. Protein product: CASSLEVRGLEQYV.